These 4 T cell receptor beta chains share one sample of origin, sequenced in a study of OX40 agonist ivuxolimab in advanced cancers. TCRdb keeps only in-frame clones here, not all; method: immunoSEQ multiplex PCR. The data contain fewer than 140,000 clones, about nine tenths of them singletons. The specimen comprised CD4+ or CD8+ T cells sorted from blood, sampled in a trial of the OX40 agonist ivuxolimab. These receptors all come from an adult with an advanced solid tumor such as melanoma, head and neck, liver or kidney cancer.

V gene TRBV4-3 combines with J gene TRBJ1-6, with D uncertain. With 0 bases removed from V and 7 bases from J, the gap between germline ends came to 10 bases. The germline gives CDR1 LGHNA, CDR2 YSLEER. CDR3 length: 15 residues. The DNA for the CDR3 is TGCGCCAGCAGCCAAGACCCGGGTGGCAATTCACCCCTCCACTTT. Amino acids: CASSQDPGGNSPLHF.

V and J are TRBV28 and TRBJ1-5, with D possibly matching TRBD1 (6 bases). Germline V gene lookup returns CDR1 MDHEN and CDR2 SYDVKM. The CDR3 extends over 15 amino acids. V was clipped by 0 bases and J by 0 bases, with 6 bases between them. The CDR3 DNA is TGTGCCAGCAGTTTATGGGACAGTAGCAATCAGCCCCAGCATTTT. Translation gives CASSLWDSSNQPQHF.

This clone was observed a single time. The chain couples TRBV4-3 to TRBJ2-2; 7 bases map to TRBD2. The J segment lost 4 bases and the V segment lost 2 bases, leaving 4 bases of the junction unmatched. The CDR3 has 15 residues. Germline-derived CDR1 and CDR2 are LGHNA and YSLEER. CDR3 nucleotides: TGCGCCAGCAGCCAAAGCGGGGTAGTCACCGGGGAGCTGTTTTTT. Protein sequence: CASSQSGVVTGELFF.

The chain is built from TRBV28 and TRBJ1-1; maybe TRBD1 (5 bases). Germline-derived CDR1 and CDR2 are MDHEN and SYDVKM. This CDR3 is 12 amino acids long. V lost 11 bases and J lost 4, with 14 bases in between. CDR3 DNA: TGTGCCGGGGGGGACGGGATCACTGAAGCTTTCTTT. This codes for CAGGDGITEAFF.